Each of the 18 T cell receptor beta chains below was sequenced from the same sample in a study of early stage breast cancer tumors. TCRdb keeps only in-frame clones here, not all; method: immunoSEQ multiplex PCR. Found here are approximately 33,000 clones, roughly four fifths of them singletons; the top ten hold 4.5% to 5%. The material sequenced was blood. These receptors were collected from a person in their forties with breast cancer.

The V call is TRBV6-6, the J call TRBJ2-7; D perhaps matches TRBD2 (5 bases). The ends were cut back, 7 bases at V and 0 bases at J, with 10 bases in the middle. Germline-derived CDR1 and CDR2 are MNHNY and SVGAGI (reference sequence). The CDR3 extends over 13 amino acids. CDR3 bases: TGTGCCAGCAAGCGGTATTCCTCCTACGAGCAGTACTTC. Encoded protein: CASKRYSSYEQYF.

This chain uses TRBV4-1 with TRBJ2-2; 15 nucleotides match TRBD2. Looked up from germline, CDR1 is MGHRA and CDR2 is YSYEKL. Losses at the gene ends were 3 bases for V and 5 bases for J; bases not matched to a gene: 10. This CDR3 is 19 amino acids long. CDR3 residues: CASSHRTSGRVIKTGELFF. The CDR3 DNA reads as TGCGCCAGCAGCCACAGGACTAGCGGGAGGGTTATAAAGACCGGGGAGCTGTTTTTT.

The V call is TRBV7-2, the J call TRBJ2-1; the match to TRBD2 covers 7 bases. Germline V gene data show CDR1 as SGHTA and CDR2 as FQGNSA. The CDR3 contains 15 residues. V lost 0 bases to trimming and J lost 9 bases; unmatched junction nucleotides: 8. In nucleotides, the CDR3 is TGTGCCAGCAGCTTAGCTCTAGCGGCTATGTCTGAGCAGTTCTTC. Its protein is CASSLALAAMSEQFF.

This clone was seen a handful of times. The chain couples TRBV5-1 to TRBJ1-3; D gene ambiguous. CDR3 size: 15 residues. The V gene's germline CDR1 is SGHRS and CDR2 YFSETQ. Trimming removed 2 bases from V and 0 bases from J, with 9 bases in between. The CDR3 DNA reads TGCGCCAGCAGCTTCGGGCCATACTCTGGAAACACCATATATTTT. Translation: CASSFGPYSGNTIYF. Together with reference TRBV5-1 and TRBJ1-3, the CDR3 gives the full variable domain: KAGVTQTPRYLIKTRGQQVTLSCSPISGHRSVSWYQQTPGQGLQFLFEYFSETQRNKGNFPGRFSGRQFSNSRSEMNVSTLELGDSALYLCASSFGPYSGNTIYFGEGSWLTVV.

This chain connects TRBV5-4 to TRBJ2-3; unclear D gene. Per the germline V gene, CDR1 is SGHNT and CDR2 is YYREEE (reference sequence). V shed 4 bases and J shed 0 bases, with 12 bases lying between them. This CDR3 is built from 15 residues. As DNA, the CDR3 is TGTGCCAGCAGCCCTAGGTGGGCTAGCACAGATACGCAGTATTTT. It yields the protein CASSPRWASTDTQYF.

V and J are TRBV6-5 and TRBJ1-1, with TRBD1 as a possible D gene (5 bases). The ends were cut back, 11 bases at V and 1 base at J, with 14 bases in the middle. The CDR3 is made up of 13 amino acids. Per germline, CDR1 MNHEY and CDR2 SVGAGI. CDR3 sequence reads: CAAQSRENTEAFF. The CDR3 nucleotides are TGTGCCGCACAATCCAGGGAGAACACTGAAGCTTTCTTT.

The rearrangement links TRBV6-1 to TRBJ2-1; tentatively, D is TRBD1 (5 bases). The CDR3 consists of 12 residues. The germline V and J ends were trimmed by 1 base and 11 bases, with 9 bases remaining between them. Germline values: CDR1 MNHNS, CDR2 SASEGT. The CDR3 coding sequence is TGTGCCAGCAGTGAAGAGGGGTTTAAGCAGTTCTTC. It encodes CASSEEGFKQFF.

This clone appeared once. The J gene is TRBJ1-1, the V gene TRBV6-6; D ambiguous. Per germline, CDR1 MNHNY and CDR2 SVGAGI (reference sequence). The V and J ends lost 10 bases and 1 base respectively, with 7 bases between them. The length of the CDR3 is 11 residues. For the CDR3, the DNA is TGTGCCACGAGAGAGAACACTGAAGCTTTCTTT. It translates to CATRENTEAFF.

The chain carries TRBV7-9 and TRBJ2-5; maybe TRBD1 (6 bases). Trimming shortened V by 5 bases and J by 2 bases, and 15 bases separated the two germline ends. From germline, CDR1 is SEHNR and CDR2 FQNEAQ (reference sequence). CDR3 length: 15 residues. The CDR3 nucleotides read TGTGCCAGCAGCGGCGGACAGACTAAACAAGAGACCCAGTACTTC. Its protein is CASSGGQTKQETQYF.

The rearrangement joins TRBV9 to TRBJ1-1; D gene ambiguous. V lost 0 bases and J lost 1, with 4 bases in between. CDR3 length: 13 residues. Germline V gene data show CDR1 as SGDLS and CDR2 as YYNGEE. The CDR3: CASSVEGNTEAFF. In DNA, the CDR3 is TGTGCCAGCAGCGTAGAGGGGAACACTGAAGCTTTCTTT.

As DNA, the CDR3 is TGTGCCAGCCGGGCCGTCGGCACAGATACGCAGTATTTT. Its protein product is CASRAVGTDTQYF. The chain has TRBV6-5 and TRBJ2-3; the D is unclear. This CDR3 region has 13 residues. The germline V gene encodes CDR1 MNHEY and CDR2 SVGAGI. The V end was cut by 8 bases, the J end by 1 base, with 10 bases between.

The chain has TRBV29-1 and TRBJ2-5; no clear D. V was cut by 0 bases and J by 5 bases, with 16 bases left in between. CDR3 size: 15 residues. CDR1 and CDR2 from the germline V gene are SQVTM and ANQGSEA. CDR3: CSVEDPSNSGETQYF. DNA of the CDR3: TGCAGCGTTGAAGATCCGTCAAACAGTGGGGAGACCCAGTACTTC. Filled out from reference TRBV29-1 and TRBJ2-5, the complete variable domain reads SAVISQKPSRDICQRGTSLTIQCQVDSQVTMMFWYRQQPGQSLTLIATANQGSEATYESGFVIDKFPISRPNLTFSTLTVSNMSPEDSSIYLCSVEDPSNSGETQYFGPGTRLLVL.

The chain is built from TRBV7-6 and TRBJ2-5, with TRBD2 matching over 10 bases. J gave up 4 bases and V 5 bases, and 4 bases lay outside the gene matches. The CDR3 contains 14 residues. The germline CDR1 and CDR2 sequences are SGHVS and FNYEAQ. The CDR3 nucleotides read TGTGCCAGCAGCCAACGACTAGCGGGAGAGACCCAGTACTTC. This gives the protein CASSQRLAGETQYF.

The V and J genes are TRBV7-2 and TRBJ2-3; D is undetermined. The CDR3 totals 15 residues. Deletions cut 1 base from V and 0 bases from J, with 8 bases between. CDR1 is SGHTA and CDR2 is FQGNSA in the germline V gene. Here the CDR3 reads CASSLDGGSTDTQYF. In nucleotides, the CDR3 is TGTGCCAGCAGCTTAGACGGTGGCAGCACAGATACGCAGTATTTT.

The chain links TRBV5-5 to TRBJ1-5; possible D gene TRBD1, 5 bases. The germline V gene encodes CDR1 SGHKS and CDR2 YYEKEE (reference sequence). Trimming took 4 bases from V and 1 from J, leaving 12 bases between them. The CDR3 loop spans 15 amino acids. The CDR3 region is CASSPGATSNQPQHF. The CDR3 DNA sequence: TGTGCCAGCAGCCCCGGGGCTACCAGCAATCAGCCCCAGCATTTT.

The chain combines TRBV7-9 with TRBJ2-3, with D perhaps being TRBD1 or TRBD2 (6 bases each). CDR3 size: 19 residues. Trimming took off 5 bases at V and 2 bases at J, with 26 bases between the two ends. Germline-derived CDR1 and CDR2 are SEHNR and FQNEAQ (reference sequence). CDR3 loop: CASSQGQWGVEGDTDTQYF. CDR3 coding DNA: TGTGCCAGCAGCCAAGGACAGTGGGGTGTGGAGGGTGACACAGATACGCAGTATTTT.

The chain carries TRBV5-3 and TRBJ2-1, with D possibly matching TRBD2 (6 bases). TRBV5-3 is an open reading frame, and its role is uncertain. Trimming left V 0 bases short and J 0 bases short, with 13 bases between. The CDR3 has 17 amino acids. CDR3 sequence reads: CARSLAPSASSYNEQFF. The CDR3 region has the DNA TGTGCCAGAAGCTTGGCGCCTAGCGCTAGCTCCTACAATGAGCAGTTCTTC.

This clone was seen only a few times. This chain joins TRBV19 and TRBJ2-2, with 8 bases aligning to TRBD1. Germline trimming cut 11 bases from V and 0 bases from J; bases unmatched to any gene: 2. Germline-derived CDR1 and CDR2 are LNHDA and SQIVND (reference sequence). This CDR3 is built from 13 residues. CDR3 loop: CAGGQANTGELFF. CDR3 nucleotide sequence: TGTGCCGGGGGACAGGCGAACACCGGGGAGCTGTTTTTT.